One and the same sample provided the 22 T cell receptor beta chains below, sequenced in a study of blood T cell repertoires in COVID-19. Assay used: immunoSEQ multiplex PCR; TCRdb lists only in-frame clones, some missing. The table includes 250,000 to 350,000 clones, around 90% detected once. The specimen was peripheral blood. The receptors derive from a middle-aged woman who had recovered from COVID-19.

V gene TRBV2 combines with J gene TRBJ1-3; 8 nucleotides match TRBD1. Trimming removed 5 bases from V and 4 bases from J; junction bases left unmatched: 4. This CDR3 spans 14 amino acids. Germline V CDR1 and CDR2: SNHLY, FYNNEI. The CDR3 nucleotides are TGTGCCAGCAGTCTACAGGGGGACGGAAACACCATATATTTT. Protein: CASSLQGDGNTIYF.

The chain is built from TRBV18 and TRBJ2-7; 8 positions match TRBD1. Germline values: CDR1 KGHSH, CDR2 LQKENI. Unmatched junction bases numbered 6, after V lost 5 bases and J lost 3 bases. The CDR3 has 14 amino acids. The CDR3: CASSTGGTVYEQYF. CDR3 sequence (DNA): TGTGCCAGCTCAACAGGGGGAACGGTCTACGAGCAGTACTTC.

This clone appeared a single time. One end of the junction varies from germline; a read error may be responsible. V is TRBV5-5 and J is TRBJ2-7; 8 bases agree with TRBD1. The CDR3 length is 14 residues. Per the germline V gene, CDR1 is SGHKS and CDR2 is YYEKEE (reference sequence). Here the CDR3 reads CASSPWTGTDSGPF. DNA of the CDR3: TGTGCCAGCAGCCCATGGACAGGGACGGACTCCGGGCCCTTC.

V gene TRBV25-1 combines with J gene TRBJ2-7; 7 bases fit TRBD2. J was trimmed by 6 bases and V by 5 bases; bases with no gene match: 4. CDR1 is MGHDK and CDR2 is SYGVNS in the germline V gene. The CDR3 runs to 12 residues. The CDR3 DNA sequence: TGTGCCAGCAGTTGGGGAGGGGCCGAGCAGTACTTC. It specifies CASSWGGAEQYF.

This rearrangement joins TRBV2 to TRBJ1-4; the D is unclear. Germline lookup yields CDR1 SNHLY and CDR2 FYNNEI. The V and J ends lost 6 bases and 3 bases respectively, with 14 bases between them. The CDR3 is 15 amino acids. The CDR3 spells CASSLGEASNEKLFF. CDR3 coding DNA: TGTGCCAGCAGCCTCGGAGAGGCCTCTAATGAAAAACTGTTTTTT. The full variable domain, in which reference TRBV2 and TRBJ1-4 provide the parts outside the CDR3, is EPEVTQTPSHQVTQMGQEVILRCVPISNHLYFYWYRQILGQKVEFLVSFYNNEISEKSEIFDDQFSVERPDGSNFTLKIRSTKLEDSAMYFCASSLGEASNEKLFFGSGTQLSVL.

The chain couples TRBV7-2 to TRBJ2-2, with 9 nucleotides matching TRBD2. Germline V gives CDR1 SGHTA, CDR2 FQGNSA. This CDR3 region has 15 residues. V was clipped by 2 bases and J by 4 bases; unmatched bases: 2. The CDR3 DNA reads TGTGCCAGCAGCTTAACTAGCGGGTTCACCGGGGAGCTGTTTTTT. Its translation is CASSLTSGFTGELFF.

The chain employs TRBV30 and TRBJ1-6; TRBD1 aligns across 10 bases. Trimming took 0 bases from V and 8 from J; bases not matched to a gene: 13. The CDR3 loop spans 18 amino acids. Germline V gene data show CDR1 as GTSNPN and CDR2 as SVGIG (reference sequence). The CDR3, as DNA: TGTGCCTGGAGTGTTGCCCCGGGACAGGGGCGAGCGTATTCACCCCTCCACTTT. It yields the protein CAWSVAPGQGRAYSPLHF.

This chain links TRBV7-8 with TRBJ2-2; no firm D call. V was shortened by 1 base and J by 4 bases, with 7 bases between the two germline ends. This CDR3 is built from 14 residues. Germline V gene lookup returns CDR1 SGHVS and CDR2 FQNEAQ. The CDR3 sequence is CASSLGFSTGELFF. CDR3 coding DNA: TGTGCCAGCAGCTTAGGATTCAGCACCGGGGAGCTGTTTTTT.

A few counts support this clone. This chain joins TRBV18 and TRBJ2-2; a possible D gene is TRBD1 (6 bases). Germline CDR1 and CDR2: KGHSH and LQKENI. The V gene lost 0 bases and the J gene lost 3 bases, with 11 bases spanning the gap. This CDR3 spans 16 amino acids. CDR3 loop: CASSPPSDRYTGELFF. The CDR3 DNA reads TGTGCCAGCTCACCACCCTCGGACAGATACACCGGGGAGCTGTTTTTT.

The V gene is TRBV4-1, the J gene TRBJ2-1; 11 bases fit TRBD2. Germline loops: CDR1 MGHRA, CDR2 YSYEKL. V lost 1 base to trimming and J lost 5 bases; unmatched junction nucleotides: 7. There are 17 residues in the CDR3. The CDR3 DNA reads TGCGCCAGCAGCCAAGGGTTGGCTAGCGGGAGGCACAATGAGCAGTTCTTC. Protein sequence: CASSQGLASGRHNEQFF.

The count of this clone is one. The genes are TRBV27 and TRBJ1-6; D may be TRBD1 (5 bases). The V gene's germline CDR1 is MNHEY and CDR2 SMNVEV (reference sequence). V was clipped by 5 bases and J by 0 bases, with 11 bases between them. The CDR3 covers 16 residues. The CDR3 region has the DNA TGTGCCAGCAGTCCCCGGGGGAGCTCCTATAATTCACCCCTCCACTTT. Translating gives CASSPRGSSYNSPLHF.

This clone is a singleton in its sample. The chain is built from TRBV2 and TRBJ1-1, with D uncertain. This CDR3 contains 12 residues. The germline V and J ends were trimmed by 8 bases and 2 bases, with 9 bases remaining between them. Germline V gene sequence: CDR1 SNHLY, CDR2 FYNNEI. As DNA, the CDR3 is TGTGCCAGCTTCCGGGGAAACACTGAAGCTTTCTTT. This codes for CASFRGNTEAFF.

This rearrangement joins TRBV6-6 to TRBJ2-5; the match to TRBD2 covers 10 bases. The CDR3 has 15 amino acids. Germline loops: CDR1 MNHNY, CDR2 SVGAGI (reference sequence). Trimming at V came to 2 bases and at J to 5 bases, leaving 5 bases not matched to a gene. CDR3: CASSYPGTSDETQYF. DNA of the CDR3: TGTGCCAGCAGTTACCCCGGGACTAGCGATGAGACCCAGTACTTC.

The chain joins TRBV10-2 to TRBJ2-1; 8 nucleotides align to TRBD1. V was pared by 2 bases and J by 4 bases, with 4 bases of the junction left unmatched. This CDR3 is built from 15 residues. Germline CDR1 is WSHSY and CDR2 is SAAADI. The CDR3 nucleotides read TGCGCCAGCAGTGAGCCGGGACAGGATTACAATGAGCAGTTCTTC. Translation gives CASSEPGQDYNEQFF.

The V and J genes are TRBV14 and TRBJ2-4, with a weak D call TRBD2 (5 bases). Germline CDR1 SGHDN, CDR2 FVKESK. Between the trimmed V and J ends, which lost 0 bases and 11 bases, there was a span of 8 bases. The CDR3 loop spans 12 amino acids. The CDR3 reads CASSQDGSVQYF. The CDR3 nucleotides read TGTGCCAGCAGCCAAGATGGGAGTGTTCAGTACTTC.

The chain employs TRBV18 and TRBJ2-7; TRBD2 might be the D (5 bases). This CDR3 is built from 13 residues. The V end lost 5 bases, the J end lost 3 bases, and 11 bases lay between the germline ends. The germline V gene has CDR1 KGHSH and CDR2 LQKENI. The CDR3 loop is CASSVKGGYEQYF. Here the CDR3 DNA reads TGTGCCAGCTCAGTCAAAGGAGGCTACGAGCAGTACTTC.

The rearrangement joins TRBV24-1 to TRBJ2-6; 7 nucleotides align to TRBD1. Germline values: CDR1 KGHDR, CDR2 SFDVKD. J gave up 2 bases and V 2 bases, and 5 bases lay outside the gene matches. This CDR3 spans 17 amino acids. CDR3 nucleotide sequence: TGTGCCACCAGTGATTCGAATACAGGGGCTGGGGCCAACGTCCTGACTTTC. Translated: CATSDSNTGAGANVLTF.

The V gene is TRBV19, the J gene TRBJ2-7, with D possibly being TRBD2 (6 bases). The CDR3 extends over 15 amino acids. Germline lookup yields CDR1 LNHDA and CDR2 SQIVND (reference sequence). V shed 4 bases and J shed 4 bases, with 17 bases lying between them. The chain's CDR3 is CASSTIWAGRYEQYF. Written as DNA, the CDR3 is TGTGCCAGTAGTACTATCTGGGCAGGGAGGTACGAGCAGTACTTC. Full variable domain (rest looked up from reference TRBV19 and TRBJ2-7): DGGITQSPKYLFRKEGQNVTLSCEQNLNHDAMYWYRQDPGQGLRLIYYSQIVNDFQKGDIAEGYSVSREKKESFPLTVTSAQKNPTAFYLCASSTIWAGRYEQYFGPGTRLTVT.

This clone has more than one count but fewer than ten. The J gene is TRBJ1-5, the V gene TRBV28, with TRBD1 matching 7 bases. V lost 5 bases and J lost 0; bases outside the gene matches: 1. Germline CDR1 reads MDHEN; CDR2 reads SYDVKM. There are 14 residues in the CDR3. The DNA for the CDR3 is TGTGCCAGCAGTGGGACAGATAGCAATCAGCCCCAGCATTTT. The encoded protein is CASSGTDSNQPQHF.

V is TRBV19 and J is TRBJ1-4, with 10 nucleotides matching TRBD1. Germline CDR1 reads LNHDA; CDR2 reads SQIVND (reference sequence). The junction had 8 bases not matched to a gene; V was cut back by 4 bases and J by 6 bases. The CDR3 runs to 16 residues. CDR3 nucleotides: TGTGCCAGTAGTAGAATAACCGGGACAGGGGATGAAAAACTGTTTTTT. This gives the protein CASSRITGTGDEKLFF.

As regards this clone: An end of the junction differs from the germline gene, which may be a read error. This chain uses TRBV15 with TRBJ2-5, with 10 bases matching TRBD2. CDR1 is LNHNV, CDR2 YYDKDF, per germline (reference sequence). CDR3 length: 17 residues. The CDR3 loop is CTTSRKSGTSVLETQYF. The CDR3 DNA follows: TGTACCACCAGCAGAAAATCCGGGACTAGCGTCCTTGAGACCCAGTACTTC.

The chain is built from TRBV14 and TRBJ1-2, with unresolved D. Germline V lookup: CDR1 SGHDN, CDR2 FVKESK. The ends were cut back, 0 bases at V and 4 bases at J, with 12 bases in the middle. The CDR3 is made up of 15 amino acids. CDR3 bases: TGTGCCAGCAGCCAAGATGCGAGCGAAATCTATGGCTACACCTTC. Translated, it gives CASSQDASEIYGYTF.